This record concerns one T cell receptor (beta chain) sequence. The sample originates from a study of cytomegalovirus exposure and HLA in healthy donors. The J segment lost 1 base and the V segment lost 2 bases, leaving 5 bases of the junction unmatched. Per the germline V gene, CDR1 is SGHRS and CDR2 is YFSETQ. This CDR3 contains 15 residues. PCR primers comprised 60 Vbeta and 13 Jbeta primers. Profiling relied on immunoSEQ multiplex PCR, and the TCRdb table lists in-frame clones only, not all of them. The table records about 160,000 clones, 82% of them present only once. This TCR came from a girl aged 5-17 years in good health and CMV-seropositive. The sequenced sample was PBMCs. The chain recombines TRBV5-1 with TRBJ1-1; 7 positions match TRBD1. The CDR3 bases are TGCGCCAGCAGCTTATCATGGACAGGGAACACTGAAGCTTTCTTT. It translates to CASSLSWTGNTEAFF.